This T cell receptor beta chain derives from a study of T cells in Graves' hyperthyroidism and ophthalmopathy. Looking at the study overall: Prior to any treatment, at the point of initial diagnosis, peripheral blood was collected.

The CDR3 spans 15 residues. The V end was cut by 3 bases, the J end by 2 bases, with 13 bases between. Germline assignment: CDR1 SEHNR and CDR2 FQNEAQ (reference sequence). RNA transcripts yielded amplified TCR beta CDR3 regions. HTBI primers drove first-round RT-PCR of the TCR CDR3. TCRdb analysed the multiplex PCR reads with MiXCR anew, one entry per CDR3 protein. Seen here are around 450,000 distinct CDR3 sequences, approximately 13% observed once, and the top ten hold about 5%. Over 18 months, lack of ophthalmopathy progression marked Graves' hyperthyroidism as stable. Patients aged 18 to 65 with hyperthyroidism were newly diagnosed, with duration under 2 months. PBMCs were collected from an approximately 9.3 ml volume of fresh peripheral blood. This clonotype was observed a few times.

The receptor's source is a woman aged 18-29 years with Graves' hyperthyroidism. Material for sequencing was blood. This rearrangement joins TRBV7-9 to TRBJ1-2; TRBD1 might be the D (5 bases). The CDR3 nucleotides are TGTGCCAGCAGCTTGGGGCCAGGGCTCAACTATGGCTACACCTTC. Translating it yields CASSLGPGLNYGYTF.